The source of this T cell receptor (beta chain) is a study of T-cell reconstitution after alpha-beta-depleted transplantation in children. Points from the study as a whole: After transplant, high TCRbeta diversity at day 60 in some patients arose from surviving recipient T cells and thymic progenitors. Hyperexpanded clones declined; after one year, newly produced T cells mostly supplied diversity. Expanded clones from the graft, numbering several hundred, reportedly supplied alpha-beta T cells about two months after transplant.

Using unique molecular identifiers, the investigators prepared the TCRbeta library. From the PCR reads, TCRdb called clonotypes with MiXCR, one entry per CDR3 protein. Of 700,000 to 950,000 distinct CDR3 sequences in the sample, approximately 15% were seen once. With respect to this clonotype: Its cognate antigen is unknown.

Sequenced here: PBMCs, mostly from graft donor cells, sampled 360 days after TCRalphabeta/CD19-depleted stem cell transplant. This receptor was identified in a male patient under 18 who had a stem cell transplant for acute lymphoblastic leukemia, so the T cells may come from the graft donor.

The CDR3 DNA is TGTGCCAGCAGCGTAGGGCCGGCCATGAACACTGAAGCTTTCTTT. It encodes CASSVGPAMNTEAFF. The chain employs TRBV9 and TRBJ1-1; D gene ambiguous. The length of the CDR3 is 15 residues. Germline V gene sequence: CDR1 SGDLS, CDR2 YYNGEE. V lost 0 bases, J lost 0 bases, and 9 bases lay in between.